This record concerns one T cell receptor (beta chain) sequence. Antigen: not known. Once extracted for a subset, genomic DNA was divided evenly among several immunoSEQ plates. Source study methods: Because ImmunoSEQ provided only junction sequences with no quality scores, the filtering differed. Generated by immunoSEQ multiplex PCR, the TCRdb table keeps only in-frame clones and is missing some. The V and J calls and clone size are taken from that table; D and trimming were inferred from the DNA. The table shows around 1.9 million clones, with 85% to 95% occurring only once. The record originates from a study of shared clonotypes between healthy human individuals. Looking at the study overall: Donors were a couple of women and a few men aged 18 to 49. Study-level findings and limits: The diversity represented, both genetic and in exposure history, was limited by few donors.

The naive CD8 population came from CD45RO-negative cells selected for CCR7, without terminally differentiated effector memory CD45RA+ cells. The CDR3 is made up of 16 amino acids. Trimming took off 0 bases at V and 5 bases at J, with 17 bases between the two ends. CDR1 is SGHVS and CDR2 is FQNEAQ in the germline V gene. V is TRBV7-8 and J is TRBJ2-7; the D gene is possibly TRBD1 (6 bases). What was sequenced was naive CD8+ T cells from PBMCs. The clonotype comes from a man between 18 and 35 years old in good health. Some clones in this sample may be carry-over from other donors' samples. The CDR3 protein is CASSLAGGWGRDEQYF. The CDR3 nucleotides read TGTGCCAGCAGCTTAGCAGGGGGTTGGGGGCGCGACGAGCAGTACTTC. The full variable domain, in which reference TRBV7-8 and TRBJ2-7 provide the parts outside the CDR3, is GAGVSQSPRYKVAKRGQDVALRCDPISGHVSLFWYQQALGQGPEFLTYFQNEAQLDKSGLPSDRFFAERPEGSVSTLKIQRTQQEDSAVYLCASSLAGGWGRDEQYFGPGTRLTVT.